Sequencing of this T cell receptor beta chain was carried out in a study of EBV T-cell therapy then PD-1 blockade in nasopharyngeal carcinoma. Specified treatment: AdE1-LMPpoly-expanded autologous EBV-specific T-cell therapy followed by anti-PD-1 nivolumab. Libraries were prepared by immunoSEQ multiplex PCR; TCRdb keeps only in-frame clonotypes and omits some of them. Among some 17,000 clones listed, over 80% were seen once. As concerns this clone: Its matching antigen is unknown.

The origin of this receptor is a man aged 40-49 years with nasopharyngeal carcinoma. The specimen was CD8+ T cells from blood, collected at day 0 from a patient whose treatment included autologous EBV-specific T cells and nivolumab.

CDR3 bases: TGTGCCAGTAGTATGGCAGGGTTGTCGAGCGAAAAACTGTTTTTT. The encoded protein is CASSMAGLSSEKLFF. The chain employs TRBV19 and TRBJ1-4, with D possibly matching TRBD1 (5 bases). V lost 3 bases, J lost 8 bases, and 16 bases lay in between. This CDR3 is 15 amino acids long. Germline V lookup: CDR1 LNHDA, CDR2 SQIVND (reference sequence).